Below, one T cell receptor beta chain is given with its context. The sample is drawn from a study of blood T cell repertoires in COVID-19. The overall study: Sample material is recorded as cDNA or gDNA derived from T cells, B-cell-depleted T cells, or PBMCs.

Participants spanned ages about 18 to 100 years and resided in over 20 US areas. Generated by immunoSEQ multiplex PCR, the TCRdb table keeps only in-frame clones and is missing some. The sample carries around 78,000 clones, around 89% recorded once. The CDR3 is made up of 12 amino acids. Germline-derived CDR1 and CDR2 are SGHRS and YFSETQ. The germline V and J ends were trimmed by 1 base and 2 bases, with 4 bases remaining between them. This clonotype was obtained from a woman aged 45 to 65 with acute COVID-19. This sequence joins TRBV5-1 and TRBJ2-7; D call uncertain. Material: PBMCs or T cells enriched from blood (not recorded which). This chain's CDR3 is CASSLTTYEQYF. The CDR3 bases are TGCGCCAGCAGCTTGACAACCTACGAGCAGTACTTC.